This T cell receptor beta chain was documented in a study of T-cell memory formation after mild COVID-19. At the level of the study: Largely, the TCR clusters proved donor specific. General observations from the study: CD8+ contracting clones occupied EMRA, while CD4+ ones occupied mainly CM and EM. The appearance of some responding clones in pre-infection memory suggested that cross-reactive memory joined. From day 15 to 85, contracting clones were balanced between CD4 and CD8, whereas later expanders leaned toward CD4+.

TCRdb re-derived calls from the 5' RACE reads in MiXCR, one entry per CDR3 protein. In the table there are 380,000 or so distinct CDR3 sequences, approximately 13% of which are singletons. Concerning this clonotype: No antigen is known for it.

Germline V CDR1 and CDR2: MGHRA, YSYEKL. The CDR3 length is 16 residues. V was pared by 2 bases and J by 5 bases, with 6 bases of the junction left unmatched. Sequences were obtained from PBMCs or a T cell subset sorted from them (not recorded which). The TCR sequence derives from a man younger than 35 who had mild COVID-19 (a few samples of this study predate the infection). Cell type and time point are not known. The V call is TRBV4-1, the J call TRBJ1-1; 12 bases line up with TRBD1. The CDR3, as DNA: TGCGCCAGCAGCCAAACGGGGACAGGGGGCTGGACTGAAGCTTTCTTT. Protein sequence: CASSQTGTGGWTEAFF.